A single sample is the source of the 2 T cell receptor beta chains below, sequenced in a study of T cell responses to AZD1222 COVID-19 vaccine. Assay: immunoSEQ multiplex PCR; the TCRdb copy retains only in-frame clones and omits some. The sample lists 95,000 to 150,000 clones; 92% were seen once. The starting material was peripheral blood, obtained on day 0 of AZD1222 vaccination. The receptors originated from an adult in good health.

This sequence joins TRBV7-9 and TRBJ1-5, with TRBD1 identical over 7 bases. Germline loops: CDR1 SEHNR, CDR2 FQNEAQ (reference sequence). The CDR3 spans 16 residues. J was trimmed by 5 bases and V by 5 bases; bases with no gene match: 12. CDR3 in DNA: TGTGCCAGCAGCCCTACAGGGGTTGAGATTGATCAGCCCCAGCATTTT. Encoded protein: CASSPTGVEIDQPQHF.

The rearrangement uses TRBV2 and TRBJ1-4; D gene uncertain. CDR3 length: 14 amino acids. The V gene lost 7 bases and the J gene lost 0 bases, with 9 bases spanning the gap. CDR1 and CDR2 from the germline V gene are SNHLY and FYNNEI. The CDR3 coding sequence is TGTGCCAGCAAGTCACGCTCAACTAATGAAAAACTGTTTTTT. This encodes CASKSRSTNEKLFF. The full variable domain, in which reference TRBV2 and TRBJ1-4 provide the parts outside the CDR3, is EPEVTQTPSHQVTQMGQEVILRCVPISNHLYFYWYRQILGQKVEFLVSFYNNEISEKSEIFDDQFSVERPDGSNFTLKIRSTKLEDSAMYFCASKSRSTNEKLFFGSGTQLSVL.